This TCR beta chain was sequenced for a study of T cell repertoires in cytomegalovirus infection. The wider study: Shared public TCR beta signatures pointed to both CMV infection and a matching HLA type.

Each CDR3 protein is one row after TCRdb ran MiXCR on the reads. The data show approximately 590,000 distinct CDR3 sequences, just under 40% seen once. CDR3 length: 13 amino acids. Trimming left V 4 bases short and J 4 bases short, with 11 bases between. In germline, CDR1 is SEHNR, CDR2 FQNEAQ (reference sequence). This clonotype was seen more than once but under ten times. What it recognizes is unknown. Points from the study as a whole: Summed public TCR beta family frequency identified CMV carriers bearing the relevant HLA. Within the response measured ex vivo, HLA-C-restricted CMV-specific TCR beta clonotypes were dominant.

The starting material was cultured PBMCs, obtained from culture after CMV antigen stimulation. The clonotype comes from a human donor in good health (CMV status not recorded). Some clones in this sample may be carry-over from other donors' samples. The rearrangement links TRBV7-9 to TRBJ2-7, with unresolved D. The CDR3 loop reads CASSSLDGYEQYF. As DNA, the CDR3 is TGTGCCAGCAGCTCGCTAGACGGTTACGAGCAGTACTTC. Complete variable domain (other parts from reference TRBV7-9 and TRBJ2-7): DTGVSQNPRHKITKRGQNVTFRCDPISEHNRLYWYRQTLGQGPEFLTYFQNEAQLEKSRLLSDRFSAERPKGSFSTLEIQRTEQGDSAMYLCASSSLDGYEQYFGPGTRLTVT.